This T cell receptor beta chain was recovered during a study of cytomegalovirus exposure and HLA in healthy donors. Study-wide context: The same platform was used for the 120 or so validation repertoires as for the approximately 730 first-cohort repertoires, as reported in a later analysis. Whole-study findings and limits: According to reports, the classifier identified cytomegalovirus status with high specificity and sensitivity. The authors enumerated 150 to 200 TCR beta chains as linked to cytomegalovirus. First-cohort TCR clusters were later found to tend to co-occur in the roughly 110 validation repertoires.

Sequenced by immunoSEQ multiplex PCR; TCRdb stores in-frame clones only, minus some. The sample yields fewer than 250,000 clones, 83% seen once. The V end was cut by 1 base, the J end by 7 bases, with 17 bases between. In germline, CDR1 is MNHNS, CDR2 SASEGT. This CDR3 spans 16 amino acids. A note on this clone: No antigen is known for it.

Source material: PBMCs. The chain joins TRBV6-1 to TRBJ2-1; no firm D call. The TCR originated in a woman between 18 and 29 years old in good health and CMV-seronegative. The CDR3 loop reads CASSEGPWLVHNEQFF. CDR3 bases: TGTGCCAGCAGTGAAGGACCTTGGTTGGTTCATAATGAGCAGTTCTTC.